These 23 T cell receptor beta chains originate from one sample sequenced in a study of shared T cell receptors in the human thymus. Some clones are missing from TCRdb's copy, which holds only in-frame ones; the method was immunoSEQ multiplex PCR. The sample shows under 450,000 clones, approximately 95% of them seen only once. Sequencing used thymocytes. The receptor set was obtained from a human donor.

The chain is built from TRBV4-1 and TRBJ2-1; perhaps TRBD2 as D (6 bases). This CDR3 is 16 amino acids long. CDR1 and CDR2 from the germline V gene are MGHRA and YSYEKL. V shed 4 bases and J shed 7 bases, with 20 bases lying between them. The CDR3 sequence is CASSRLTGLGSNEQFF. The CDR3 DNA reads TGCGCCAGCAGCCGTCTCACGGGACTGGGCTCAAATGAGCAGTTCTTC.

The rearrangement uses TRBV30 and TRBJ1-5, with D maybe TRBD1 (5 bases). Trimming left V 2 bases short and J 4 bases short, with 27 bases between. The CDR3 length is 19 residues. Germline CDR1 is GTSNPN and CDR2 is SVGIG (reference sequence). The DNA for the CDR3 is TGTGCCTGGAGTTTCGACCCGCCCCCGGGACGCCCAAGGAATCAGCCCCAGCATTTT. Protein product: CAWSFDPPPGRPRNQPQHF.

The chain uses TRBV4-1 and TRBJ1-2; D uncertain. V was clipped by 1 base and J by 5 bases, with 11 bases between them. The CDR3 covers 14 residues. The V gene's germline CDR1 is MGHRA and CDR2 YSYEKL. The chain's CDR3 is CASSQAYSGYGYTF. The CDR3 DNA reads TGCGCCAGCAGCCAAGCATACAGCGGATATGGCTACACCTTC.

This rearrangement joins TRBV5-4 to TRBJ1-4; no definite D call. Trimming took 4 bases from V and 4 from J, leaving 14 bases between them. CDR3 size: 15 residues. The germline gives CDR1 SGHNT, CDR2 YYREEE (reference sequence). As DNA, the CDR3 is TGTGCCAGCAGCCTTCACGGAACTCTTAATGAAAAACTGTTTTTT. This gives the protein CASSLHGTLNEKLFF.

This chain joins TRBV6-5 and TRBJ1-2; D gene ambiguous. The CDR3 has 14 residues. V dropped 4 bases and J dropped 6 bases, with 15 bases sitting between them. Germline CDR1 MNHEY, CDR2 SVGAGI. The CDR3 sequence: CASSFSDGRDGYTF. CDR3 in DNA: TGTGCCAGCAGTTTCTCGGACGGGAGAGATGGCTACACCTTC.

The chain links TRBV4-1 to TRBJ2-3; 9 bases map to TRBD1. CDR3 length equals 18 residues. V lost 0 bases, J lost 3 bases, and 10 bases stayed unmatched. Germline loops: CDR1 MGHRA, CDR2 YSYEKL. CDR3 nucleotide sequence: TGCGCCAGCAGCCAAGACCAAGGACGGGACAGGGTGACAGATACGCAGTATTTT. The encoded protein is CASSQDQGRDRVTDTQYF.

J is TRBJ1-3 and V is TRBV9; D might be TRBD1 (5 bases). CDR3 length equals 16 residues. V was shortened by 3 bases and J by 4 bases, with 17 bases between the two germline ends. Germline CDR1 reads SGDLS; CDR2 reads YYNGEE. The CDR3 sequence: CASSGRDWMWGNTIYF. The CDR3 DNA reads TGTGCCAGCAGCGGAAGGGACTGGATGTGGGGAAACACCATATATTTT. The complete variable domain, with remaining parts taken from reference TRBV9 and TRBJ1-3, reads DSGVTQTPKHLITATGQRVTLRCSPRSGDLSVYWYQQSLDQGLQFLIQYYNGEERAKGNILERFSAQQFPDLHSELNLSSLELGDSALYFCASSGRDWMWGNTIYFGEGSWLTVV.

This chain links TRBV28 with TRBJ1-5; 7 bases match TRBD1. The CDR3 consists of 17 residues. Looked up from germline, CDR1 is MDHEN and CDR2 is SYDVKM. Trimming removed 5 bases from V and 2 bases from J; junction bases left unmatched: 12. For the CDR3, the DNA is TGTGCCAGCAGTCAAAGCGCCTCAGGGGGGGGCAATCAGCCCCAGCATTTT. It yields the protein CASSQSASGGGNQPQHF.

The V and J genes are TRBV28 and TRBJ1-2; D not resolved. V dropped 4 bases and J dropped 5 bases, with 11 bases sitting between them. The CDR3 extends over 13 amino acids. Per the germline V gene, CDR1 is MDHEN and CDR2 is SYDVKM. For the CDR3, the DNA is TGTGCCAGCAGTTCCGGGCCACCATATGGCTACACCTTC. Translation: CASSSGPPYGYTF.

The chain joins TRBV19 to TRBJ1-1; D gene uncertain. Germline CDR1 LNHDA, CDR2 SQIVND (reference sequence). This CDR3 region has 13 residues. V shed 5 bases and J shed 2 bases, with 9 bases lying between them. The CDR3 protein is CASSSPINTEAFF. The CDR3 nucleotides are TGTGCCAGTAGTTCCCCGATAAACACTGAAGCTTTCTTT.

This clone was counted once. V usage is TRBV16 and J usage is TRBJ1-2, with TRBD1 matching over 7 bases. Germline V gives CDR1 KGHSY, CDR2 FQNENV. The CDR3 loop spans 14 amino acids. Trimming at V came to 2 bases and at J to 6 bases, leaving 6 bases not matched to a gene. The CDR3 spells CASSQRKTGDGYTF. Here the CDR3 DNA reads TGTGCCAGCAGCCAAAGAAAAACAGGGGATGGCTACACCTTC.

The J gene is TRBJ1-3, the V gene TRBV7-8, with D tentatively TRBD1 (5 bases). Per the germline V gene, CDR1 is SGHVS and CDR2 is FQNEAQ. V was trimmed by 7 bases and J by 0 bases, leaving 19 bases between them. This CDR3 is built from 17 residues. The CDR3 is CASNRGDLKISGNTIYF. The CDR3 nucleotides read TGTGCCAGCAACCGAGGGGATCTGAAAATCTCTGGAAACACCATATATTTT.

The rearrangement joins TRBV5-1 to TRBJ2-2; D remains unclear. This CDR3 has 15 residues. The germline CDR1 and CDR2 sequences are SGHRS and YFSETQ. V lost 3 bases, J lost 1 base, and 10 bases lay in between. The CDR3 sequence: CASSSLKGNTGELFF. CDR3 DNA: TGCGCCAGCAGCTCGTTGAAAGGGAACACCGGGGAGCTGTTTTTT.

This clone is a singleton in its sample. The chain uses TRBV7-9 and TRBJ2-7; 9 bases map to TRBD1. CDR3 size: 14 residues. V was pared by 7 bases and J by 4 bases, with 8 bases of the junction left unmatched. Looked up from germline, CDR1 is SEHNR and CDR2 is FQNEAQ (reference sequence). Written as DNA, the CDR3 is TGTGCCAGCACCGACCGGGACAGGGCGTACGAGCAGTACTTC. This gives the protein CASTDRDRAYEQYF.

The chain combines TRBV11-3 with TRBJ2-3; no firm D call. Trimming took 0 bases from V and 1 from J, leaving 5 bases between them. The CDR3 covers 14 residues. Germline lookup yields CDR1 SGHNT and CDR2 YENEEA. CDR3 DNA: TGTGCCAGCAGCTTAGAGGCCTGCACAGATACGCAGTATTTT. The encoded protein is CASSLEACTDTQYF.

The genes are TRBV11-2 and TRBJ1-1, with a possible D match to TRBD1 (5 bases). Germline assignment: CDR1 SGHAT and CDR2 FQNNGV. CDR3 length: 16 amino acids. V lost 1 base, J lost 4 bases, and 16 bases lay in between. The CDR3 DNA is TGTGCCAGCAGCTTAGGGCTAGCGGGCGGGACCACTGAAGCTTTCTTT. Amino acids: CASSLGLAGGTTEAFF. Supplemented by reference TRBV11-2 and TRBJ1-1, the full variable domain reads EAGVAQSPRYKIIEKRQSVAFWCNPISGHATLYWYQQILGQGPKLLIQFQNNGVVDDSQLPKDRFSAERLKGVDSTLKIQPAKLEDSAVYLCASSLGLAGGTTEAFFGQGTRLTVV.

V usage is TRBV5-8 and J usage is TRBJ2-3; D tentatively fits TRBD1 or TRBD2 (5 bases each). Trimming left V 2 bases short and J 7 bases short, with 8 bases between. Germline CDR1 SGHTS, CDR2 YDEGEE. This CDR3 has 12 amino acids. CDR3 DNA: TGTGCCAGCAGCTTCCGGGGACATACGCAGTATTTT. Translated: CASSFRGHTQYF.

The chain is built from TRBV7-4 and TRBJ1-1; perhaps TRBD1 as D (6 bases). Looked up from germline, CDR1 is SGHVT and CDR2 is SQSDAQ. With 3 bases removed from V and 0 bases from J, the gap between germline ends came to 17 bases. This CDR3 comprises 17 residues. The CDR3 sequence is CASSFPVGGPMNTEAFF. CDR3 DNA sequence: TGTGCCAGCAGCTTTCCCGTAGGGGGACCGATGAACACTGAAGCTTTCTTT.

The chain employs TRBV5-1 and TRBJ1-2, with TRBD1 matching over 7 bases. The CDR3 sequence is 14 residues long. Germline CDR1 SGHRS, CDR2 YFSETQ. Losses at the gene ends were 3 bases for V and 5 bases for J; bases not matched to a gene: 7. The CDR3 nucleotides are TGCGCCAGCAGCTCCCATGGGACAGAATATGGCTACACCTTC. This encodes CASSSHGTEYGYTF.

V and J are TRBV14 and TRBJ2-3; 9 bases map to TRBD1. CDR3 size: 19 residues. V lost 0 bases and J lost 2; bases outside the gene matches: 12. Germline V CDR1 and CDR2: SGHDN, FVKESK. CDR3 sequence reads: CASSQDTRTGTGNTDTQYF. The CDR3 DNA reads TGTGCCAGCAGCCAAGATACTAGAACCGGGACAGGGAACACAGATACGCAGTATTTT.

This clone was seen more than once but under ten times. V usage is TRBV27 and J usage is TRBJ2-7; 8 positions agree with TRBD2. The CDR3 is made up of 16 amino acids. The junction had 13 bases not matched to a gene; V was cut back by 6 bases and J by 3 bases. Germline V gene sequence: CDR1 MNHEY, CDR2 SMNVEV (reference sequence). DNA of the CDR3: TGTGCCAGCAGAACGACCGAGACTAGCGATTGCTACGAGCAGTACTTC. Encoded protein: CASRTTETSDCYEQYF.

This chain links TRBV28 with TRBJ1-2; 11 nucleotides line up with TRBD1. Germline assignment: CDR1 MDHEN and CDR2 SYDVKM. The CDR3 has 14 residues. The J segment lost 1 base and the V segment lost 5 bases, leaving 0 bases of the junction unmatched. CDR3 nucleotide sequence: TGTGCCAGCAGTGGGACAGGGGGTAACTATGGCTACACCTTC. This gives the protein CASSGTGGNYGYTF.

This chain links TRBV6-5 with TRBJ1-1; 8 positions match TRBD1. Germline V lookup: CDR1 MNHEY, CDR2 SVGAGI. The CDR3 is 14 amino acids. Unmatched junction bases numbered 7, after V lost 6 bases and J lost 4 bases. The DNA of the CDR3 is TGTGCCAGCAGGGTCGGACAGGGCCTCACTGAAGCTTTCTTT. This encodes CASRVGQGLTEAFF.